Presented here are 30 T cell receptor beta chains from one specimen sequenced in a study of cytomegalovirus exposure and HLA in healthy donors. Use of 60 Vbeta and 13 Jbeta primers characterized the PCR. Profiled with immunoSEQ multiplex PCR; TCRdb holds only in-frame clones, not every one. This sample has more than 90,000 clones, with approximately 83% found just once. The source material was PBMCs. These receptors came from a man aged 50-59 years in good health and CMV-seronegative.

The rearrangement links TRBV7-3 to TRBJ2-3; 9 bases agree with TRBD2. The CDR3 contains 16 residues. V was clipped by 1 base and J by 3 bases; unmatched bases: 5. Germline CDR1 and CDR2: SGHTA and FQGTGA. CDR3 sequence reads: CASSLRAGGRTDTQYF. The CDR3 DNA follows: TGTGCCAGCAGCTTAAGAGCGGGAGGACGGACAGATACGCAGTATTTT.

Remarks on this clone: Because it lacks the conserved phenylalanine or tryptophan at the end, this CDR3 is likely a read error. The rearrangement links TRBV6-5 to TRBJ1-1; weak D call: TRBD1 (5 bases). CDR3 length: 13 amino acids. V was cut by 4 bases and J by 11 bases, with 17 bases left in between. Germline loops: CDR1 MNHEY, CDR2 SVGAGI. The CDR3 loop is CASSSPSTGGAFS. CDR3 in DNA: TGTGCCAGCAGTTCCCCATCTACGGGGGGGGCTTTCTCT.

The J gene is TRBJ1-2, the V gene TRBV4-2; 7 bases are a match to TRBD1. V gave up 0 bases and J gave up 0 bases; unmatched junction bases: 13. The CDR3 totals 19 residues. Germline values: CDR1 LGHNA, CDR2 YNFKEQ. The CDR3: CASSQDSTGWELANYGYTF. The CDR3 DNA sequence: TGTGCCAGCAGCCAAGATTCGACAGGGTGGGAGTTAGCTAACTATGGCTACACCTTC.

This clone was counted only a few times. The chain joins TRBV10-3 to TRBJ2-1, with D possibly being TRBD2 (5 bases). Trimming took 8 bases from V and 4 from J, leaving 9 bases between them. The CDR3 consists of 12 residues. Germline V CDR1 and CDR2: ENHRY, SYGVKD. The CDR3 bases are TGTGCCATCGGTCCGGGGTACAATGAGCAGTTCTTC. This translates into CAIGPGYNEQFF.

CDR3 sequence: CASSLGHLQYF. The CDR3 DNA reads as TGTGCCAGCAGCCTAGGGCACCTCCAGTACTTC. The V and J genes are TRBV11-2 and TRBJ2-5, with no clear D. V dropped 5 bases and J dropped 10 bases, with 11 bases sitting between them. This CDR3 spans 11 amino acids. CDR1 and CDR2 from the germline V gene are SGHAT and FQNNGV.

The chain uses TRBV28 and TRBJ1-6; D not certain. Deletions cut 4 bases from V and 9 bases from J, with 13 bases between. Looked up from germline, CDR1 is MDHEN and CDR2 is SYDVKM. CDR3 size: 14 residues. The CDR3 loop reads CASSSARQGSPLHF. The CDR3 DNA sequence: TGTGCCAGCAGTTCGGCGAGGCAAGGTTCACCCCTCCACTTT.

This rearrangement joins TRBV28 to TRBJ1-2; 8 bases are shared with TRBD1. V lost 6 bases, J lost 5 bases, and 8 bases stayed unmatched. The CDR3 runs 14 residues. Germline CDR1 MDHEN, CDR2 SYDVKM. CDR3 nucleotides: TGTGCCAGCAGCACCCCCCAGGGGGCGTATGGCTACACCTTC. This gives the protein CASSTPQGAYGYTF.

The chain is built from TRBV30 and TRBJ2-1, with 16 nucleotides matching TRBD2. CDR1 and CDR2 from the germline V gene are GTSNPN and SVGIG (reference sequence). V lost 2 bases to trimming and J lost 9 bases; unmatched junction nucleotides: 7. The CDR3 sequence is 16 residues long. CDR3 nucleotide sequence: TGTGCCTGGAGTCTGGGGACTAGCGGGAGGGCCAGTGAGCAGTTCTTC. Amino acid sequence: CAWSLGTSGRASEQFF.

The table lists this clone with a count of one. The rearrangement joins TRBV7-2 to TRBJ1-1; 7 positions match TRBD1. The CDR3 has 15 residues. Germline V gene lookup returns CDR1 SGHTA and CDR2 FQGNSA. V dropped 1 base and J dropped 5; count of bases not matched to a gene: 7. The CDR3 spells CASSLDGQVVTEAFF. In DNA form, the CDR3 reads TGTGCCAGCAGCTTAGACGGACAGGTTGTAACTGAAGCTTTCTTT.

Only one count was recorded for this clone. The chain couples TRBV7-9 to TRBJ2-1, with 9 bases aligning to TRBD2. Per the germline V gene, CDR1 is SEHNR and CDR2 is FQNEAQ (reference sequence). The J segment lost 6 bases and the V segment lost 1 base, leaving 7 bases of the junction unmatched. The CDR3 has 16 amino acids. Here the CDR3 reads CASSLGGGRAVNEQFF. CDR3 DNA: TGTGCCAGCAGCTTAGGAGGCGGGAGGGCGGTCAATGAGCAGTTCTTC.

The gene calls are TRBV19 and TRBJ1-5, with D perhaps matching TRBD1 (5 bases). V gave up 4 bases and J gave up 2 bases, with 15 bases separating them. In germline, CDR1 is LNHDA, CDR2 SQIVND (reference sequence). This CDR3 contains 16 residues. The CDR3 is CASSNGAGWGNQPQHF. In nucleotides, the CDR3 is TGTGCCAGTAGTAATGGGGCAGGGTGGGGCAATCAGCCCCAGCATTTT.

This sequence joins TRBV27 and TRBJ2-7; no clear D. This CDR3 contains 13 residues. V was trimmed by 3 bases and J by 3 bases, leaving 9 bases between them. Germline V lookup: CDR1 MNHEY, CDR2 SMNVEV (reference sequence). The CDR3 DNA reads as TGTGCCAGCAGTTTGGGCAGGCGCTACGAGCAGTACTTC. The encoded protein is CASSLGRRYEQYF.

This clone turned up a few times. The V gene is TRBV6-6, the J gene TRBJ1-3; perhaps TRBD1 as D (6 bases). The V gene's germline CDR1 is MNHNY and CDR2 SVGAGI (reference sequence). V gave up 2 bases and J gave up 4 bases, with 12 bases separating them. The length of the CDR3 is 15 residues. The CDR3 protein is CASSYEQGSGNTIYF. CDR3 DNA sequence: TGTGCCAGCAGTTACGAACAGGGATCCGGAAACACCATATATTTT.

The V call is TRBV7-2, the J call TRBJ2-7; D may be TRBD2 (6 bases). This CDR3 contains 14 residues. Per the germline V gene, CDR1 is SGHTA and CDR2 is FQGNSA. The V gene lost 2 bases and the J gene lost 1 base, with 9 bases spanning the gap. CDR3 nucleotides: TGTGCCAGCAGCTTAAATGGGGGGTCCTACGAGCAGTACTTC. This codes for CASSLNGGSYEQYF.

The chain recombines TRBV5-1 with TRBJ2-7; tentative D call: TRBD1 (5 bases). The CDR3 spans 15 residues. V was cut by 0 bases and J by 1 base, with 11 bases left in between. Germline lookup yields CDR1 SGHRS and CDR2 YFSETQ. The CDR3 DNA reads as TGCGCCAGCAGCTTGGTAGGACACGGATCCTACGAGCAGTACTTC. It yields the protein CASSLVGHGSYEQYF.

J is TRBJ2-1 and V is TRBV5-1; the D gene is possibly TRBD1 (5 bases). Trimming shortened V by 3 bases and J by 5 bases, and 21 bases separated the two germline ends. Germline V gives CDR1 SGHRS, CDR2 YFSETQ. CDR3 size: 17 residues. CDR3 sequence: CASSSALDLQGDNEQFF. Written as DNA, the CDR3 is TGCGCCAGCAGCTCTGCTCTAGACCTGCAAGGGGACAATGAGCAGTTCTTC.

The chain couples TRBV28 to TRBJ2-1; a weak D match, TRBD2 (6 bases). The CDR3 has 15 residues. Trimming shortened V by 7 bases and J by 1 base, and 14 bases separated the two germline ends. Per the germline V gene, CDR1 is MDHEN and CDR2 is SYDVKM. CDR3 in DNA: TGTGCCAGCACCTTGGACGCGGGATCCTACAATGAGCAGTTCTTC. Translating it yields CASTLDAGSYNEQFF.

V usage is TRBV19 and J usage is TRBJ1-2, with 7 bases identical to TRBD1. Germline-derived CDR1 and CDR2 are LNHDA and SQIVND (reference sequence). V lost 5 bases to trimming and J lost 2 bases; unmatched junction nucleotides: 8. The CDR3 is 15 residues long. The CDR3 sequence is CASSPGDRVNYGYTF. The CDR3 DNA reads TGTGCCAGTAGTCCCGGAGACAGGGTAAACTATGGCTACACCTTC.

This clone was seen a single time. This sequence joins TRBV28 and TRBJ1-2; the match to TRBD1 covers 8 bases. The CDR3 is made up of 16 amino acids. Losses at the gene ends were 8 bases for V and 2 bases for J; bases not matched to a gene: 13. CDR1 MDHEN and CDR2 SYDVKM come from the germline V gene. The chain's CDR3 is CASLGAATGANYGYTF. Written as DNA, the CDR3 is TGTGCCAGCCTCGGAGCCGCGACAGGGGCCAACTATGGCTACACCTTC.

The chain employs TRBV9 and TRBJ1-1, with D possibly matching TRBD1 (5 bases). The V gene's germline CDR1 is SGDLS and CDR2 YYNGEE. There are 14 residues in the CDR3. V lost 0 bases, J lost 4 bases, and 10 bases lay in between. CDR3 nucleotides: TGTGCCAGCAGCGTAGCAGGGATGCTCACTGAAGCTTTCTTT. Protein: CASSVAGMLTEAFF.

V is TRBV19 and J is TRBJ2-3; 11 bases are shared with TRBD1. The CDR3 is 15 residues long. V was clipped by 5 bases and J by 5 bases; unmatched bases: 6. The V gene's germline CDR1 is LNHDA and CDR2 SQIVND (reference sequence). The CDR3 loop is CASSFPGTGGDTQYF. CDR3 coding DNA: TGTGCCAGTAGTTTTCCCGGGACAGGGGGAGATACGCAGTATTTT. The full variable domain, its missing parts supplied by reference TRBV19 and TRBJ2-3, is DGGITQSPKYLFRKEGQNVTLSCEQNLNHDAMYWYRQDPGQGLRLIYYSQIVNDFQKGDIAEGYSVSREKKESFPLTVTSAQKNPTAFYLCASSFPGTGGDTQYFGPGTRLTVL.

The V and J genes are TRBV28 and TRBJ1-2, with TRBD1 matching 11 bases. CDR1 is MDHEN, CDR2 SYDVKM, per germline. The CDR3 consists of 15 residues. J was trimmed by 7 bases and V by 6 bases; bases with no gene match: 10. CDR3 residues: CASRDPGQGVAGYTF. CDR3 sequence (DNA): TGTGCCAGCAGGGATCCGGGACAGGGGGTGGCTGGCTACACCTTC.

This chain joins TRBV9 and TRBJ2-1; D is possibly TRBD1 (6 bases). The length of the CDR3 is 18 residues. Trimming cost V 0 bases and J 1 base, with 17 bases left between them. Germline CDR1 reads SGDLS; CDR2 reads YYNGEE. The CDR3 sequence is CASSVEGVGSASYNEQFF. Here the CDR3 DNA reads TGTGCCAGCAGCGTAGAGGGGGTAGGTAGCGCTTCCTACAATGAGCAGTTCTTC.

This rearrangement joins TRBV4-2 to TRBJ2-1; TRBD2 matches at 8 bases. CDR3 length: 17 amino acids. Germline CDR1 and CDR2: LGHNA and YNFKEQ. The trim removed 1 base at V and 0 bases at J, leaving 5 bases unmatched. The CDR3 bases are TGTGCCAGCAGCCAAGTCACTAGCGGAGGCTCCTACAATGAGCAGTTCTTC. Amino acid sequence: CASSQVTSGGSYNEQFF.

The rearrangement uses TRBV12-5 and TRBJ2-2; D perhaps matches TRBD1 (6 bases). This CDR3 spans 19 amino acids. CDR1 is LGHNT and CDR2 is FRNRAP in the germline V gene. Trimming cost V 3 bases and J 1 base, with 21 bases left between them. The CDR3 is CASGFITDRIPRNTGELFF. Here the CDR3 DNA reads TGTGCTAGTGGTTTTATCACCGACAGGATACCCCGGAACACCGGGGAGCTGTTTTTT.

The gene calls are TRBV6-5 and TRBJ1-1; D unresolved. Germline V CDR1 and CDR2: MNHEY, SVGAGI. The CDR3 runs to 15 residues. V was shortened by 2 bases and J by 0 bases, with 10 bases between the two germline ends. CDR3 DNA sequence: TGTGCCAGCAGTTACCGGCAGCGATTGAACACTGAAGCTTTCTTT. Amino acids: CASSYRQRLNTEAFF.

This chain joins TRBV6-5 and TRBJ1-5; 9 bases map to TRBD1. With V trimmed by 6 bases and J by 2 bases, 2 bases remained unmatched. The CDR3 extends over 14 amino acids. The germline V gene encodes CDR1 MNHEY and CDR2 SVGAGI. CDR3 protein: CASSRTGGNQPQHF. CDR3 DNA: TGTGCCAGCAGCAGGACAGGGGGCAATCAGCCCCAGCATTTT.

The V call is TRBV29-1, the J call TRBJ2-3; 11 bases are shared with TRBD1. Losses at the gene ends were 6 bases for V and 2 bases for J; bases not matched to a gene: 1. The CDR3 covers 13 residues. The germline CDR1 and CDR2 sequences are SQVTM and ANQGSEA. In DNA form, the CDR3 reads TGCAGCGTGGGACAGGGGGTCACAGATACGCAGTATTTT. Amino acids: CSVGQGVTDTQYF.

The V call is TRBV5-1, the J call TRBJ2-7; 11 bases are shared with TRBD2. V dropped 0 bases and J dropped 4; count of bases not matched to a gene: 9. The CDR3 runs 17 residues. Germline loops: CDR1 SGHRS, CDR2 YFSETQ. The CDR3 loop reads CASSLAPTSGRFYEQYF. The CDR3 bases are TGCGCCAGCAGCTTGGCCCCTACTAGCGGGAGATTTTACGAGCAGTACTTC.

The rearrangement uses TRBV28 and TRBJ2-7, with unresolved D. CDR3 length equals 15 residues. V gave up 3 bases and J gave up 1 base, with 13 bases separating them. The germline CDR1 and CDR2 sequences are MDHEN and SYDVKM. The CDR3 here is CASSLRSIPSYEQYF. In nucleotides, the CDR3 is TGTGCCAGCAGTTTGCGTTCAATCCCTTCCTACGAGCAGTACTTC.